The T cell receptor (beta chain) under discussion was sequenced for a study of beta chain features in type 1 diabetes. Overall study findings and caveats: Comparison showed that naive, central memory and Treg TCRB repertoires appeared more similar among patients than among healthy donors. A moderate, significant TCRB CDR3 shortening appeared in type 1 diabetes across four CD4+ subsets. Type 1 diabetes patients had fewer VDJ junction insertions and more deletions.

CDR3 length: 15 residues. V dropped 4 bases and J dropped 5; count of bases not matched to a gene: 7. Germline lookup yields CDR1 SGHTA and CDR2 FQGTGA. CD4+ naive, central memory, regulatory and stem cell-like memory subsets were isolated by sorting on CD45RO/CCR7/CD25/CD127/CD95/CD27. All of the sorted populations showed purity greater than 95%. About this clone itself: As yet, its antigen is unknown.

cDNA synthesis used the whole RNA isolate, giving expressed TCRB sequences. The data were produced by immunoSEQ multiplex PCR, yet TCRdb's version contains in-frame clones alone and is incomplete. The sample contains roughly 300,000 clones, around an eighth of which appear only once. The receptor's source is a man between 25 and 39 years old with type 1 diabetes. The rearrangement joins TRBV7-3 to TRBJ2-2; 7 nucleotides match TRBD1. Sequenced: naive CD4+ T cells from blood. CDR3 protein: CASSSRDRKTGELFF. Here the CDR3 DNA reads TGTGCCAGCAGCTCCCGGGACAGAAAGACCGGGGAGCTGTTTTTT.